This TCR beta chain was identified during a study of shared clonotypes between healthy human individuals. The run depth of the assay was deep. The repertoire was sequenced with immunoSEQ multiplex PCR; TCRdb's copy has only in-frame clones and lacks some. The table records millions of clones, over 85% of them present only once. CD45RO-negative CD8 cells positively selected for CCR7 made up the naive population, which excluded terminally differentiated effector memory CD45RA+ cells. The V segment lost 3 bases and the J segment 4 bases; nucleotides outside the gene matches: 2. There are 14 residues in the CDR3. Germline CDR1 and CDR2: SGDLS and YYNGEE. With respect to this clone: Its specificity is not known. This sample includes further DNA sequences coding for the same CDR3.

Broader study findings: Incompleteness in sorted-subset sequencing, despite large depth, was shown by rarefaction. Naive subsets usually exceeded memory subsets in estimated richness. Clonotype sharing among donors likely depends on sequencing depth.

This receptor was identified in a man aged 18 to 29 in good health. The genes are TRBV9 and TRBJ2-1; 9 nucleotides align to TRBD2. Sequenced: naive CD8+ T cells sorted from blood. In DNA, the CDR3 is TGTGCCAGCAGCGCAGCGGGGGGATACAATGAGCAGTTCTTC. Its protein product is CASSAAGGYNEQFF.